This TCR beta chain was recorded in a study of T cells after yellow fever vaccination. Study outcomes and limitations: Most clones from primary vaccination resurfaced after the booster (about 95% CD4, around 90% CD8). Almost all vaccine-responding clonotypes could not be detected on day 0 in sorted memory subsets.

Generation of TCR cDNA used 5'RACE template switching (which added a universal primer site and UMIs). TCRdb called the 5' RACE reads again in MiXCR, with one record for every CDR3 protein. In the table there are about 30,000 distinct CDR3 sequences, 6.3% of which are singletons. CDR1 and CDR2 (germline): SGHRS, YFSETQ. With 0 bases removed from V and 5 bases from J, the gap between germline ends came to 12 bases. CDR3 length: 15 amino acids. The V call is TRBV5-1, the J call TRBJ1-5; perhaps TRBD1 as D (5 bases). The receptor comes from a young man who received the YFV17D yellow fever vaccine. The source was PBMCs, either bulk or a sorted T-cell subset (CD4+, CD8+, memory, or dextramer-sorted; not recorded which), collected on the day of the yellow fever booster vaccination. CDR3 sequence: CASSLGDGGDQPQHF. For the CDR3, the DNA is TGCGCCAGCAGCTTGGGCGACGGGGGGGATCAGCCCCAGCATTTT.